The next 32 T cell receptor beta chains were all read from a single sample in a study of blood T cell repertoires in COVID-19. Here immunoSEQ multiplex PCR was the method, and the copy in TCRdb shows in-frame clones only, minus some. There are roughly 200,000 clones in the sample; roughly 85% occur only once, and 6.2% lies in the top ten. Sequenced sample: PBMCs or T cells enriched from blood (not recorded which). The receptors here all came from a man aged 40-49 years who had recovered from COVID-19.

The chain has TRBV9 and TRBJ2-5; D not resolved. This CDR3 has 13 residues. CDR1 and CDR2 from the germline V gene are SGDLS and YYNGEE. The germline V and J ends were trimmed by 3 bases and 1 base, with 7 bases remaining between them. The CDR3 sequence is CASSGHLQETQYF. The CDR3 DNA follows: TGTGCCAGCAGCGGACACCTCCAAGAGACCCAGTACTTC.

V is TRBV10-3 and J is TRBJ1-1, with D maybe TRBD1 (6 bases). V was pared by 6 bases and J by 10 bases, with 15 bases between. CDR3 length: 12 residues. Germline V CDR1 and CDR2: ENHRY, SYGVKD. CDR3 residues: CAISKQGTPAFF. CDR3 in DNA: TGTGCCATCAGCAAACAGGGTACCCCAGCTTTCTTT.

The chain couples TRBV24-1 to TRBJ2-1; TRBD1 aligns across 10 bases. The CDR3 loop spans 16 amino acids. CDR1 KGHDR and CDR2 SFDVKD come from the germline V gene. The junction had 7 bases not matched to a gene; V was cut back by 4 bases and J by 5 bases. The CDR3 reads CATSDPGQGQDNEQFF. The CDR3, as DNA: TGTGCCACCAGTGACCCGGGACAGGGGCAGGACAATGAGCAGTTCTTC.

CDR3 bases: TGTGCCAGCAGCCCGGACAGGGGAGTCGAGCAGGGGGAACTGTTTTTT. Its translation: CASSPDRGVEQGELFF. The chain uses TRBV9 and TRBJ1-4, with TRBD1 identical over 9 bases. Germline CDR1 SGDLS, CDR2 YYNGEE. Unmatched junction bases numbered 16, after V lost 4 bases and J lost 12 bases. This CDR3 region has 16 residues.

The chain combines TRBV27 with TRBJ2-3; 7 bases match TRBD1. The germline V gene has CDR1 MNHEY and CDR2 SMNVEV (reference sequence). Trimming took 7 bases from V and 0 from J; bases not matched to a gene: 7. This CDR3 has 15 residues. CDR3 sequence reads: CASTLQGESTDTQYF. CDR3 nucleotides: TGTGCCAGCACTCTCCAGGGGGAAAGCACAGATACGCAGTATTTT.

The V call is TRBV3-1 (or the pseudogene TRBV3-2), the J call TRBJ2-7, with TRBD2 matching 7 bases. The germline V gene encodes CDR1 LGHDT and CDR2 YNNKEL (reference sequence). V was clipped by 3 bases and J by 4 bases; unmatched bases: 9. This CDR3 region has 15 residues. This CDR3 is CASSHGGRAQYEQYF. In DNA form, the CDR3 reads TGTGCCAGCAGCCACGGCGGGAGAGCCCAATACGAGCAGTACTTC.

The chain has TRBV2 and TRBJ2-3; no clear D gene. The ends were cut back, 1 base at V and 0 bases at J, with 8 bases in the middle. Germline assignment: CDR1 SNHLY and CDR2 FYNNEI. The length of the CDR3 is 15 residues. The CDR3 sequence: CASSEGHRSTDTQYF. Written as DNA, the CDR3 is TGTGCCAGCAGTGAAGGGCACCGTAGCACAGATACGCAGTATTTT.

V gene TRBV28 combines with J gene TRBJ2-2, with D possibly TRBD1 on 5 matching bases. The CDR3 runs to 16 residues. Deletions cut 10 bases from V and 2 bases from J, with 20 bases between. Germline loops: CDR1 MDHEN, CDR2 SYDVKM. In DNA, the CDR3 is TGTGCCACCTCCCCTAGGACAATTCCAAACACCGGGGAGCTGTTTTTT. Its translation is CATSPRTIPNTGELFF.

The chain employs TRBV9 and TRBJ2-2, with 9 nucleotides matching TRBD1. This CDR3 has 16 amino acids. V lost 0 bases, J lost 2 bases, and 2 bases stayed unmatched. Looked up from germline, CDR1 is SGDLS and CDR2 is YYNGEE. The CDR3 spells CASSVGTGVNTGELFF. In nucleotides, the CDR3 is TGTGCCAGCAGCGTAGGGACAGGGGTAAACACCGGGGAGCTGTTTTTT.

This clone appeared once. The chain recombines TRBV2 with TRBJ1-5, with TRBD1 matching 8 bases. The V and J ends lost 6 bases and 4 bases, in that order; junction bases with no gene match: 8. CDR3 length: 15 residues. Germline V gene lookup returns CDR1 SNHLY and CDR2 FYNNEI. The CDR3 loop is CASRAQGGGNQPQHF. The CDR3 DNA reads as TGTGCCAGCAGAGCACAGGGGGGAGGGAATCAGCCCCAGCATTTT.

The CDR3 spells CASIPPGQDEAFF. The CDR3 nucleotides read TGTGCCAGCATCCCCCCCGGACAGGATGAAGCTTTCTTT. The chain combines TRBV6-5 with TRBJ1-1; 7 positions match TRBD1. The germline V gene encodes CDR1 MNHEY and CDR2 SVGAGI. J gave up 7 bases and V 7 bases, and 9 bases lay outside the gene matches. The CDR3 totals 13 residues.

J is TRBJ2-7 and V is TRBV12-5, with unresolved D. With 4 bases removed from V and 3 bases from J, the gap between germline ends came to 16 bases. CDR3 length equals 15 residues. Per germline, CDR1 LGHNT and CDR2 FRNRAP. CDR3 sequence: CASGSPRRRYYEQYF. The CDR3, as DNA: TGTGCTAGTGGTTCCCCGCGGCGGAGATACTACGAGCAGTACTTC.

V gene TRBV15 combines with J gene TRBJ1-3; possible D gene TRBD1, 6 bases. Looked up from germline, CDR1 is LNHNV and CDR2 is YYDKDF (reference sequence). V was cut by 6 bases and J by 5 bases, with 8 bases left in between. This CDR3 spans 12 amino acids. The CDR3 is CATRQGRNTIYF. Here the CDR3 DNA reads TGTGCCACCAGGCAGGGGAGAAACACCATATATTTT.

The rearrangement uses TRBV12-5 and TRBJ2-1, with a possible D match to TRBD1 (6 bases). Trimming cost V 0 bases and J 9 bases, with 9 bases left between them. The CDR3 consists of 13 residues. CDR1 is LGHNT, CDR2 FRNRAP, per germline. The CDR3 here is CASGLVQGSEQFF. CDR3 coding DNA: TGTGCTAGTGGTTTGGTCCAGGGGTCTGAGCAGTTCTTC.

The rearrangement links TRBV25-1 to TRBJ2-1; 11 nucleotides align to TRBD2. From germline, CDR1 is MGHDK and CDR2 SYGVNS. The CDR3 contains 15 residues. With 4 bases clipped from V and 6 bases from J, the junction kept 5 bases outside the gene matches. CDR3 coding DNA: TGTGCCAGCAGTGCGCCGGGACTAGCGGTCAATGAGCAGTTCTTC. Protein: CASSAPGLAVNEQFF.

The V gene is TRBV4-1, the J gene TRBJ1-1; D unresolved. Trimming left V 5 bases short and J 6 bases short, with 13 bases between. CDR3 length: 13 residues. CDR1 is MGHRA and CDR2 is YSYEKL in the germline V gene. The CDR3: CASSSPGQPEAFF. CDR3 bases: TGCGCCAGCAGCTCCCCTGGGCAACCTGAAGCTTTCTTT.

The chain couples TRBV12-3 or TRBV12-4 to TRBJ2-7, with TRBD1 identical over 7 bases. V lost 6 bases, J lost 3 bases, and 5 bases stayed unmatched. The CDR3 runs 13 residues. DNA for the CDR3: TGTGCCAGCAGCGGGACAGACCTCTACGAGCAGTACTTC. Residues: CASSGTDLYEQYF.

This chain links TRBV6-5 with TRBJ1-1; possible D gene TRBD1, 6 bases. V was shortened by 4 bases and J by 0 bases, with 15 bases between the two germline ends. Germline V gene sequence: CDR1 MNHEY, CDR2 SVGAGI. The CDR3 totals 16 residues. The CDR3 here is CASSSGSGAMNTEAFF. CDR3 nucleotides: TGTGCCAGCAGTTCGGGTTCAGGGGCCATGAACACTGAAGCTTTCTTT.

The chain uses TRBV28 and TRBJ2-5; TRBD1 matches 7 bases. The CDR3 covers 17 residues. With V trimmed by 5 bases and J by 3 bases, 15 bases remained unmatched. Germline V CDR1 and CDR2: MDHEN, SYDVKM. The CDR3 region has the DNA TGTGCCAGCAGTCCGCGCCGAGGGGGCTACCCCAAAGAGACCCAGTACTTC. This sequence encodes CASSPRRGGYPKETQYF.

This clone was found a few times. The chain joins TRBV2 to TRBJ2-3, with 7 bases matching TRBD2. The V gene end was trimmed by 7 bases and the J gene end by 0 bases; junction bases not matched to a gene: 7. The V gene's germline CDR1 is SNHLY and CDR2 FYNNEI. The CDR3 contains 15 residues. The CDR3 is CASIRVSGSTDTQYF. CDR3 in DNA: TGTGCCAGCATTCGGGTTAGCGGGAGCACAGATACGCAGTATTTT.

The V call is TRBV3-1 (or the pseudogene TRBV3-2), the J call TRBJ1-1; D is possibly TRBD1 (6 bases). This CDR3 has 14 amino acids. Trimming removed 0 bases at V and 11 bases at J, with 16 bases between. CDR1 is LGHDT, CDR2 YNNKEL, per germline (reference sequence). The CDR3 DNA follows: TGTGCCAGCAGCCAAGATGATATACAGGGTTGGGCTTTCTTT. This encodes CASSQDDIQGWAFF.

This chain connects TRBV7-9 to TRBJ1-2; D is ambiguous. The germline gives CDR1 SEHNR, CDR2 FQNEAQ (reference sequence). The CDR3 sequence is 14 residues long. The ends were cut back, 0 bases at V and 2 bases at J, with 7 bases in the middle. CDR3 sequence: CASSLAGGNYGYTF. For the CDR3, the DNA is TGTGCCAGCAGCTTAGCAGGAGGGAACTATGGCTACACCTTC.

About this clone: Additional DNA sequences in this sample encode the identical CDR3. The CDR3 is CAISESGGGNTIYF. CDR3 nucleotides: TGTGCCATCAGTGAGTCAGGGGGTGGAAACACCATATATTTT. The chain links TRBV10-3 to TRBJ1-3; TRBD1 might be the D (6 bases). Germline assignment: CDR1 ENHRY and CDR2 SYGVKD. The CDR3 length is 14 residues. V gave up 0 bases and J gave up 3 bases, with 6 bases separating them.

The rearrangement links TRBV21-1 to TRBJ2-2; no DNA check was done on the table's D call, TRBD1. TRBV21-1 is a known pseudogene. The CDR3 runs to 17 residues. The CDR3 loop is CASSTSRQGKNTGELFF. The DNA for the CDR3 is TGTGCCAGCAGCACGTCGCGACAGGGGAAAAACACCGGGGAGCTGTTTTTT.

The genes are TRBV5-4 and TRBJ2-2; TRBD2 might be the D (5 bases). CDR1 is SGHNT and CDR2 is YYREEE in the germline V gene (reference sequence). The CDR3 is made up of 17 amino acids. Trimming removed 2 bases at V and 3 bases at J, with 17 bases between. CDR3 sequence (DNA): TGTGCCAGCAGCTTTCTAGCTTATGGACGGGACACCGGGGAGCTGTTTTTT. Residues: CASSFLAYGRDTGELFF.

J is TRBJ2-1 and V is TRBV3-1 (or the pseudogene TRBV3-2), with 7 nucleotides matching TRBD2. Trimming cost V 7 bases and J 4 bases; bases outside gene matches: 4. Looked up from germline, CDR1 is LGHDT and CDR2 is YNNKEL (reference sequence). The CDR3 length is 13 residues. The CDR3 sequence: CASTRAGYNEQFF. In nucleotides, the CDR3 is TGTGCCAGCACCAGAGCGGGGTACAATGAGCAGTTCTTC.

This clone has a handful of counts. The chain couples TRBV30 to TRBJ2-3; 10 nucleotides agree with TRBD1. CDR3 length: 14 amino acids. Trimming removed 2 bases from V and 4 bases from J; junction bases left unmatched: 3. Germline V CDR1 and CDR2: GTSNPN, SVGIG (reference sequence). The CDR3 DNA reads TGTGCCTGGAGTAAGGACAGGGGGGCAGATACGCAGTATTTT. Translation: CAWSKDRGADTQYF.

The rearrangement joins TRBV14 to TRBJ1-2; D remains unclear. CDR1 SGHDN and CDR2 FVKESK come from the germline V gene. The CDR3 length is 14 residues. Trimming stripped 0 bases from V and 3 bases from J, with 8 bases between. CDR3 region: CASSQEGTYYGYTF. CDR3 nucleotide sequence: TGTGCCAGCAGCCAAGAGGGCACCTACTATGGCTACACCTTC. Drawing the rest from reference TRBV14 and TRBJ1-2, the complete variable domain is EAGVTQFPSHSVIEKGQTVTLRCDPISGHDNLYWYRRVMGKEIKFLLHFVKESKQDESGMPNNRFLAERTGGTYSTLKVQPAELEDSGVYFCASSQEGTYYGYTFGSGTRLTVV.

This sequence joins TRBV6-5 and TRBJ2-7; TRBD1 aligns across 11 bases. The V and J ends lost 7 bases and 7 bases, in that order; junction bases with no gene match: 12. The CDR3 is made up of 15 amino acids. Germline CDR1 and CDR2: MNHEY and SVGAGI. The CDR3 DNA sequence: TGTGCCAGCACTTTGGACAGGGGGCAATCTCGGGAGCAGTACTTC. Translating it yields CASTLDRGQSREQYF.

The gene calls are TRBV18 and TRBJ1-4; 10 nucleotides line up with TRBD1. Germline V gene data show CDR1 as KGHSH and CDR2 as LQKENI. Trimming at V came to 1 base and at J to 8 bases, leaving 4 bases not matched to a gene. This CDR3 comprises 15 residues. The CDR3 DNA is TGTGCCAGCTCACCACGACAGGGGGCCCAAGAAAAACTGTTTTTT. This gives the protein CASSPRQGAQEKLFF.

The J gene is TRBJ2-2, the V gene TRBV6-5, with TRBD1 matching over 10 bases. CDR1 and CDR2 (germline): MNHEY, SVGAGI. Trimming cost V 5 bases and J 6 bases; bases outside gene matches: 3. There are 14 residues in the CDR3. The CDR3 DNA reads TGTGCCAGCAGTCCGGGACAGGGGTCCGGGGAGCTGTTTTTT. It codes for CASSPGQGSGELFF.

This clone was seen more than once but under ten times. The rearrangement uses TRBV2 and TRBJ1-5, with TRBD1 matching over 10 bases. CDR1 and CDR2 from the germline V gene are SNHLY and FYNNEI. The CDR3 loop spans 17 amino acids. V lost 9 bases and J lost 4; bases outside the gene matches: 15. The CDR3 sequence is CARIHHTRGQGNQPQHF. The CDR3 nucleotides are TGTGCCAGAATTCACCACACCCGGGGACAGGGGAATCAGCCCCAGCATTTT.